This entry describes one TCR beta chain. This specimen belongs to a study of blood T cell repertoires in COVID-19. Study summary: The study drew acute and convalescent COVID-19 samples from the United States, Italy and Spain. PBMCs, B-cell-depleted T cells, or T cells provided the cDNA or gDNA that made up the material.

Study processing details: Reference gene primers were amplified, and this amplification served to estimate nucleated cell counts. Method: immunoSEQ multiplex PCR; TCRdb's copy keeps in-frame clones and lacks some. V and J calls and clone size are as listed in that table; D and trimming were resolved from the DNA. The sample contains 55,000 to 65,000 clones, about 87% of which appear only once. V gave up 0 bases and J gave up 2 bases, with 14 bases separating them. CDR1 is SGHRS, CDR2 YFSETQ, per germline. CDR3 size: 16 residues. The sample comprised peripheral blood. The TCR comes from a man in his 60s with active or convalescent COVID-19. V gene TRBV5-1 combines with J gene TRBJ1-1, with a weak D call TRBD1 (5 bases). The CDR3 coding sequence is TGCGCCAGCAGCTTGGCTGACAGATCCGTTAACACTGAAGCTTTCTTT. Amino acids: CASSLADRSVNTEAFF.